This T cell receptor beta chain came from a study of blood T cell repertoires in COVID-19. Participants were aged roughly 18 to 90 years, lived in 25 or so US areas, and enrolled virtually. The protocol was immunoSEQ multiplex PCR, while the TCRdb copy is restricted to in-frame clones and leaves out a portion. The top ten clones hold 1.8% of a sample with 430,000 or so clones, approximately 88% of them seen once. Trimming stripped 6 bases from V and 6 bases from J, with 13 bases between. Per germline, CDR1 SGHAT and CDR2 FQNNGV. This CDR3 spans 13 amino acids. The chain links TRBV11-2 to TRBJ2-3; D gene uncertain. The TCR sequence derives from a woman between 40 and 50 years old who had recovered from COVID-19. The sequencing input was PBMCs or T cells enriched from blood (not recorded which). The CDR3, as DNA: TGTGCCAGCAGGAGTCGTCCCACCGATACGCAGTATTTT. It yields the protein CASRSRPTDTQYF.